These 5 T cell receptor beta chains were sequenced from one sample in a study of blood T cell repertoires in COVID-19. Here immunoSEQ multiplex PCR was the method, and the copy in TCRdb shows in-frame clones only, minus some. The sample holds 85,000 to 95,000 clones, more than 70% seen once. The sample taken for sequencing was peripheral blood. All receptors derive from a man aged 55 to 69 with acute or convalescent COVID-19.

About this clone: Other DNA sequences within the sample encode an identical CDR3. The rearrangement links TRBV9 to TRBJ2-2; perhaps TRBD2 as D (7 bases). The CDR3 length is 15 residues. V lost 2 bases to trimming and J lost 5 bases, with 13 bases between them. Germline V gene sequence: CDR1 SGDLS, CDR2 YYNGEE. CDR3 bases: TGTGCCAGCAGCGTTGGCGGGGGCGGAACCGGGGAGCTGTTTTTT. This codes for CASSVGGGGTGELFF.

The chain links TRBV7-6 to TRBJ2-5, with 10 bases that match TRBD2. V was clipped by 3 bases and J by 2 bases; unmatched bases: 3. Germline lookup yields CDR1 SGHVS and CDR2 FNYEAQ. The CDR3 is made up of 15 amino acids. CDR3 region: CASSLLAGEQETQYF. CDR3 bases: TGTGCCAGCAGCTTGCTAGCGGGAGAACAAGAGACCCAGTACTTC.

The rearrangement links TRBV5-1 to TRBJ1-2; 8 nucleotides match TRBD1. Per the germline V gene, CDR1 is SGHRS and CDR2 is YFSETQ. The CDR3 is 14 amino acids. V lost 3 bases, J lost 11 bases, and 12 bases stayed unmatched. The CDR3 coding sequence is TGCGCCAGCAGCTACGGACAGGGTGGCGAGGGGTACACCTTC. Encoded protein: CASSYGQGGEGYTF.

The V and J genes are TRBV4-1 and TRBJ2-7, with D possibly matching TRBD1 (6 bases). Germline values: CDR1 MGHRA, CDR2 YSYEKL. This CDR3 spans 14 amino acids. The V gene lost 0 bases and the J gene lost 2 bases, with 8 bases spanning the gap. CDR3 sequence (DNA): TGCGCCAGCAGCCAAGATACAGGGACCTACGAGCAGTACTTC. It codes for CASSQDTGTYEQYF.

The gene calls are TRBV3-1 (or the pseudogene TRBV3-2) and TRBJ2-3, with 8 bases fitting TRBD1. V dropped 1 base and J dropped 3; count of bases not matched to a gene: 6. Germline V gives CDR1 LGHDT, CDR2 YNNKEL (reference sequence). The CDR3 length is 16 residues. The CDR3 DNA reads TGTGCCAGCAGCCAAGTCGGGCAGGGGGCAACAGATACGCAGTATTTT. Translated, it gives CASSQVGQGATDTQYF.